This T cell receptor (beta chain) appears in the sequencing data of a study of T-cell memory formation after mild COVID-19. Across the study: For the most part, TCR clusters were specific to one donor.

This clonotype was counted only a few times. The antigen remains undetermined. The germline CDR1 and CDR2 sequences are MGHRA and YSYEKL. CDR3 length equals 16 residues. V was pared by 2 bases and J by 2 bases, with 13 bases between. MiXCR was run by TCRdb on the 5' RACE reads, yielding one entry per CDR3 protein. The sample consists of approximately 260,000 distinct CDR3 sequences, about 16% of them appearing once. General study results and limits: Later expanders leaned CD4+, whereas clones that contracted between day 15 and 85 were balanced CD4/CD8. CD4+ contracting clones were mainly CM and EM; CD8+ ones, EMRA.

The receptor's source is a man between 18 and 29 years old who had mild COVID-19 (a few samples of this study predate the infection). Cell type and time point are not known. This chain uses TRBV4-1 with TRBJ1-5; tentative D call: TRBD1 (5 bases). Sequencing used PBMCs or a T cell subset sorted from them (not recorded which). CDR3 region: CASSQRGGLGNQPQHF. The CDR3 nucleotides read TGCGCCAGCAGCCAACGGGGCGGGTTAGGCAATCAGCCCCAGCATTTT.